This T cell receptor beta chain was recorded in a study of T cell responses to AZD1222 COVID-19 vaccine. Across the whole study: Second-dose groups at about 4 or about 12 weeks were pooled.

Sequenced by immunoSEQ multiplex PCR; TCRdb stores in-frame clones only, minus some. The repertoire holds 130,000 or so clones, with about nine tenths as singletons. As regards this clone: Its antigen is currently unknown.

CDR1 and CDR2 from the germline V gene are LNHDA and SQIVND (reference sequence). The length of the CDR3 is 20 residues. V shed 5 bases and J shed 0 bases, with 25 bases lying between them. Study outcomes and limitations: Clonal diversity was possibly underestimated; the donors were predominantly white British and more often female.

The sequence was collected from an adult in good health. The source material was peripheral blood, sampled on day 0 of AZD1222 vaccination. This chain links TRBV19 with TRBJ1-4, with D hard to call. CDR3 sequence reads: CASSPSAGILIGATNEKLFF. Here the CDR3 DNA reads TGTGCCAGTAGTCCTTCGGCGGGGATACTCATCGGTGCAACTAATGAAAAACTGTTTTTT.